This TCR beta chain derives from a study of metastatic and nonmetastatic thyroid tumors. This clone appeared many times. Per germline, CDR1 ENHRY and CDR2 SYGVKD. V lost 6 bases and J lost 2, with 22 bases in between. The CDR3 runs 17 residues. Before thyroid surgery, none of the patients had received any treatment. Using MiXCR, TCRdb reanalyzed the PCR reads. Among tens of thousands of clones, around 17% were seen once, and the ten largest hold approximately 23%. This TCR was recovered from a female donor with papillary thyroid cancer or a benign thyroid nodule (not recorded which). Some clones in this sample may be carry-over from other donors' samples. This chain links TRBV10-3 with TRBJ2-5; perhaps D is TRBD1 or TRBD2 (7 bases each). Specimen: blood. In nucleotides, the CDR3 is TGTGCCATCAGAGGGCAGGGGGTCAGCGGGATGCAAGAGACCCAGTACTTC. This sequence encodes CAIRGQGVSGMQETQYF.